One sample yielded the 8 T cell receptor beta chains listed below, sequenced in a study of cytomegalovirus exposure and HLA in healthy donors. PCR involved 60 Vbeta and 13 Jbeta primers. Profiling relied on immunoSEQ multiplex PCR, and the TCRdb table lists in-frame clones only, not all of them. The profile shows about 130,000 clones, approximately 84% of them singletons. Sequencing was carried out using PBMCs. These receptors all come from a woman aged 40 to 50 in good health and CMV-seronegative.

The genes are TRBV2 and TRBJ1-3; a possible D gene is TRBD1 (5 bases). The CDR3 is made up of 15 amino acids. The germline V gene encodes CDR1 SNHLY and CDR2 FYNNEI. V lost 2 bases, J lost 7 bases, and 15 bases lay in between. CDR3 sequence reads: CASSEWGGAFNTIYF. In DNA form, the CDR3 reads TGTGCCAGCAGTGAATGGGGGGGAGCTTTTAACACCATATATTTT.

The chain has TRBV9 and TRBJ1-3; 10 bases align to TRBD1. The junction had 6 bases not matched to a gene; V was cut back by 3 bases and J by 0 bases. Germline V gives CDR1 SGDLS, CDR2 YYNGEE. The CDR3 spans 17 residues. The DNA of the CDR3 is TGTGCCAGCAGCGCAGGGACAGGGGCACGCTCTGGAAACACCATATATTTT. Translating gives CASSAGTGARSGNTIYF.

The chain combines TRBV28 with TRBJ1-5; tentatively, D is TRBD1 (5 bases). CDR3 length: 13 residues. Trimming pared 7 bases from V and 4 bases from J, leaving 11 bases between. Germline V gene sequence: CDR1 MDHEN, CDR2 SYDVKM. CDR3 nucleotide sequence: TGTGCCAGCAAGGAGCGGGGGAATCAGCCCCAGCATTTT. Its translation is CASKERGNQPQHF.

The chain is built from TRBV7-6 and TRBJ2-3; D possibly corresponds to TRBD1 (6 bases). V was trimmed by 4 bases and J by 2 bases, leaving 10 bases between them. This CDR3 is 14 amino acids long. CDR1 SGHVS and CDR2 FNYEAQ come from the germline V gene. CDR3 nucleotide sequence: TGTGCCAGCAGCTCCAGGGGTCTCACAGATACGCAGTATTTT. Its protein product is CASSSRGLTDTQYF.

The chain employs TRBV5-4 and TRBJ1-1, with no clear D. Germline V gene sequence: CDR1 SGHNT, CDR2 YYREEE (reference sequence). The CDR3 sequence is 14 residues long. V shed 5 bases and J shed 4 bases, with 15 bases lying between them. The CDR3 is CASSPPDVATEAFF. As DNA, the CDR3 is TGTGCCAGCAGTCCGCCCGACGTAGCCACTGAAGCTTTCTTT.

This chain links TRBV21-1 with TRBJ1-2; the table gives TRBD1 as D, unverified against the DNA. TRBV21-1 is a documented pseudogene. This CDR3 comprises 13 residues. The DNA for the CDR3 is TGTGCCAGCAGCAATCAGTCCAACTATGGCTACACCTTC. Its protein product is CASSNQSNYGYTF.

The genes are TRBV2 and TRBJ2-3; 14 bases line up with TRBD2. CDR3 length: 14 amino acids. Germline trimming cut 7 bases from V and 4 bases from J; bases unmatched to any gene: 1. Germline V gene data show CDR1 as SNHLY and CDR2 as FYNNEI. In nucleotides, the CDR3 is TGTGCCAGCAAGGGACTAGCGGGAGCAGATACGCAGTATTTT. Its protein is CASKGLAGADTQYF. The whole variable domain, remainder taken from reference TRBV2 and TRBJ2-3, is EPEVTQTPSHQVTQMGQEVILRCVPISNHLYFYWYRQILGQKVEFLVSFYNNEISEKSEIFDDQFSVERPDGSNFTLKIRSTKLEDSAMYFCASKGLAGADTQYFGPGTRLTVL.

The chain combines TRBV28 with TRBJ2-1, with 10 bases aligning to TRBD2. CDR3 length: 16 amino acids. Trimming removed 4 bases from V and 10 bases from J; junction bases left unmatched: 13. Germline CDR1 reads MDHEN; CDR2 reads SYDVKM. The DNA of the CDR3 is TGTGCCAGCAGTTCCCAGCGGGAGGGCCAGGAGAGAGAGCAGTTCTTC. Its translation: CASSSQREGQEREQFF.